Shown below are 14 T cell receptor beta chains from a single sample sequenced in a study of response to subunit inactivated influenza vaccine. MiXCR was run by TCRdb on the RT-PCR reads, yielding one entry per CDR3 protein. This sample has hundreds of thousands of distinct CDR3 sequences, with 14% found just once. Source: PBMCs from blood, taken 14 to 15 days before vaccination. These receptors were taken from a man between 45 and 60 years old who received an inactivated influenza vaccine.

The chain joins TRBV9 to TRBJ2-6; D is uncertain. Germline V gives CDR1 SGDLS, CDR2 YYNGEE. CDR3 length: 15 amino acids. The V gene lost 0 bases and the J gene lost 4 bases, with 8 bases spanning the gap. This CDR3 is CASSVGVVGANVLTF. CDR3 nucleotides: TGTGCCAGCAGCGTAGGGGTTGTGGGGGCCAACGTCCTGACTTTC.

The V and J genes are TRBV12-3 or TRBV12-4 and TRBJ1-2; 11 bases agree with TRBD1. CDR3 length equals 15 residues. Trimming cost V 8 bases and J 2 bases; bases outside gene matches: 7. CDR3 coding DNA: TGTGCCAGCGGGGGTCGGACAGGGGGCAACTATGGCTACACCTTC. Translation gives CASGGRTGGNYGYTF.

In its sample, this clonotype was seen a few times. The chain employs TRBV4-1 and TRBJ1-3, with a weak D call TRBD1 (5 bases). This CDR3 region has 19 residues. The germline gives CDR1 MGHRA, CDR2 YSYEKL. V lost 5 bases and J 0 bases, leaving 23 bases between the germline ends. The CDR3: CASSKIPGGGDYSGNTIYF. The CDR3 bases are TGCGCCAGCAGCAAGATACCGGGAGGAGGGGATTACTCTGGAAACACCATATATTTT.

The chain carries TRBV2 and TRBJ2-5; 10 bases align to TRBD1. V was clipped by 6 bases and J by 3 bases; unmatched bases: 4. The CDR3 runs 14 residues. Germline V lookup: CDR1 SNHLY, CDR2 FYNNEI. The CDR3 nucleotides read TGTGCCAGCAGCGGGACAGGGGAGGAAGAGACCCAGTACTTC. It codes for CASSGTGEEETQYF.

V usage is TRBV20-1 and J usage is TRBJ2-2, with D uncertain. V was clipped by 3 bases and J by 2 bases, with 16 bases between them. CDR1 and CDR2 (germline): DFQATT, SNEGSKA (reference sequence). The CDR3 extends over 16 amino acids. CDR3 region: CSASRWRSLNTGELFF. For the CDR3, the DNA is TGCAGTGCTAGTCGTTGGCGGAGTTTAAACACCGGGGAGCTGTTTTTT.

This clonotype was detected many times. The rearrangement joins TRBV7-9 to TRBJ2-4; a weak D match, TRBD2 (5 bases). The CDR3 totals 13 residues. CDR1 is SEHNR and CDR2 is FQNEAQ in the germline V gene (reference sequence). Trimming took off 2 bases at V and 9 bases at J, with 11 bases between the two ends. CDR3 nucleotides: TGTGCCAGCAGCTTATATGACGCGGGCATTCAGTACTTC. It encodes CASSLYDAGIQYF.

This clonotype was recorded once. The chain combines TRBV10-3 with TRBJ2-7; 7 positions match TRBD1. CDR3 length equals 14 residues. Trimming at V came to 2 bases and at J to 0 bases, leaving 1 base not matched to a gene. The germline CDR1 and CDR2 sequences are ENHRY and SYGVKD. Written as DNA, the CDR3 is TGTGCCATCAGTGAGCGGGACAGCTCCTACGAGCAGTACTTC. Translation gives CAISERDSSYEQYF.

This clonotype was seen a handful of times. V and J are TRBV10-2 and TRBJ2-1; 10 bases are a match to TRBD2. Per germline, CDR1 WSHSY and CDR2 SAAADI. The junction had 2 bases not matched to a gene; V was cut back by 4 bases and J by 2 bases. The CDR3 has 15 residues. The CDR3 DNA reads TGCGCCAGCAGTGTACTAGCGGGAACCTACAATGAGCAGTTCTTC. It translates to CASSVLAGTYNEQFF.

This sequence joins TRBV6-6 and TRBJ2-7; no definite D call. This CDR3 spans 13 amino acids. The V gene lost 2 bases and the J gene lost 4 bases, with 9 bases spanning the gap. CDR1 and CDR2 from the germline V gene are MNHNY and SVGAGI (reference sequence). CDR3 loop: CASSYPETYEQYF. CDR3 DNA sequence: TGTGCCAGCAGTTACCCGGAAACATACGAGCAGTACTTC.

In the case of this clonotype: Sequence at one end of the junction differs from germline and may be a read error. The rearrangement links TRBV7-8 to TRBJ2-3; 11 positions match TRBD2. The germline gives CDR1 SGHVS, CDR2 FQNEAQ. This CDR3 is built from 14 residues. This CDR3 is CASSVAGGIDTQYF. CDR3 in DNA: TGTGCCAGCAGCGTAGCGGGGGGGATAGATACGCAGTATTTT.

The rearrangement uses TRBV7-9 and TRBJ2-2; D call uncertain. The CDR3 contains 13 residues. V was shortened by 4 bases and J by 4 bases, with 7 bases between the two germline ends. Per germline, CDR1 SEHNR and CDR2 FQNEAQ (reference sequence). The CDR3: CASSSALTGELFF. For the CDR3, the DNA is TGTGCCAGCAGCTCCGCCCTCACCGGGGAGCTGTTTTTT.

Only a few counts were recorded for this clonotype. This sequence joins TRBV3-1 and TRBJ2-7; TRBD1 matches 7 bases. V dropped 2 bases and J dropped 5; count of bases not matched to a gene: 6. Germline CDR1 reads LGHDT; CDR2 reads YNNKEL (reference sequence). This CDR3 is 14 amino acids long. The CDR3, as DNA: TGTGCCAGCAGCCAAAAGGGGGCCCTGGACGAGCAGTACTTC. It codes for CASSQKGALDEQYF.

V and J are TRBV20-1 and TRBJ2-7; 9 bases fit TRBD2. The CDR3 is made up of 15 amino acids. With 1 base clipped from V and 2 bases from J, the junction kept 6 bases outside the gene matches. Germline assignment: CDR1 DFQATT and CDR2 SNEGSKA (reference sequence). CDR3 DNA sequence: TGCAGTGCTAGAGCCCCTAGCGGGACGACCTACGAGCAGTACTTC. Translation gives CSARAPSGTTYEQYF.

This clonotype was seen only a few times. This chain's CDR3 is CASSLDTYEPFF. The CDR3 coding sequence is TGTGCCAGCAGCCTTGACACCTATGAACCGTTCTTC. The chain combines TRBV6-2 or TRBV6-3 with TRBJ2-1; no firm D call. Trimming removed 6 bases from V and 15 bases from J, with 18 bases in between. Germline V gives CDR1 MNHEY, CDR2 SVGEGT. CDR3 length: 12 residues.